This TCR beta chain was recorded in a study of T cells in Graves' hyperthyroidism and ophthalmopathy (dated by TCRdb to the late 2010s). Regarding the study in general: Peripheral blood samples were taken at the time of initial diagnosis, prior to any treatment. The paper reports TCR Vbeta CDR3 sequencing of roughly 140 peripheral blood samples: approximately 41 ophthalmopathy, under 80 hyperthyroidism and roughly 17 progressor patients. The study also compared thyroid tissue and blood T-cell repertoires from about 6 Graves' hyperthyroidism patients. Following sampling, methimazole starting at 30 mg daily was given to hyperthyroidism patients, and high-dose intravenous methylprednisolone was given to ophthalmopathy patients. For training and testing, the 80 to 100 patients in the discovery cohort were randomly divided in a 7:3 ratio. To identify distinguishing TCR V-J signatures, a discovery cohort of around 100 patients was used, comprising 40 to 45 with Graves' ophthalmopathy and around 57 with stable Graves' hyperthyroidism. Whether ophthalmopathy could be predicted prospectively was tested in an independent validation cohort made up of 18 to 20 hyperthyroidism patients plus 17 patients who later progressed to ophthalmopathy. Findings and caveats that apply to the study as a whole: A 13 V-J signature model separated ophthalmopathy from stable hyperthyroidism, with about 90% sensitivity and 81% to 83% specificity in cross-validation and 80%/75% in testing. Sample size was not statistically predetermined, and investigators were not blinded to group allocation. During validation, the model predicted progression to ophthalmopathy a median of around 6 months ahead of onset, with more than 60% sensitivity and 72.22% specificity. Most expanded thyroid clonotypes (frequency above 0.001) were also detected in blood, a finding suggesting that blood repertoires may reflect thyroid immune responses.

Stable Graves' hyperthyroidism was defined as the absence of progression to ophthalmopathy over 18 months of follow-up. The hyperthyroidism patients were between 18 and 65 years old and newly diagnosed, with a disease duration of less than 2 months. Patients with uncontrolled infections, other autoimmune diseases, pregnancy or lactation were excluded. Clinical symptoms, serum thyroxine and TRAb, thyroid ultrasound, and orbital computed tomography formed the basis for the diagnoses. Ficoll-Paque density gradient centrifugation was used to isolate PBMCs from 8 to 10 ml of fresh peripheral blood. Total RNA was extracted using Trizol reagent, and RNA quality was assessed on an Agilent 2100 Bioanalyzer. From a lookup of the germline V gene (reference sequence), CDR1 and CDR2 are DFQATT and SNEGSKA. CDR3 length: 10 amino acids, cysteine to phenylalanine. Of the read, only the CDR3 DNA is kept; its 30 bases are in frame from base 1. V and J are truncated by 7 bases and 4 bases respectively, leaving an intervening sequence of 7 bases.

This clonotype was seen only a few times. The antigen it recognizes is unknown. No base quality values were provided; no much bigger clone lies one nucleotide off. The TCR beta CDR3 regions were amplified from RNA transcripts. The first round of RT-PCR for the TCR CDR3 was performed with the HTBI primer set and the Qiagen OneStep RT-PCR kit. Libraries were constructed in a second round of multiplex PCR, after which size selection and purification were carried out. Paired-end sequencing of the libraries was performed with 100 bp reads on an Illumina HiSeq2000. Turning to the authors' computational methods: SOAPnuke was used to process the raw data, with reads discarded if the reads contained adapters or uncalled bases, had a mean Phred below 15, or lacked an exact constant-primer or identifier match. COPE v1.2.5 was used to merge high-quality paired reads, and clonotypes were defined as unique nucleotide sequences. MiTCR v1.1 was used to align the clonotypes against IMGT TRBV, TRBD and TRBJ reference segments. The analysis was restricted to V-J combinations with a frequency above 0.0001, which together covered 99% to 99.2% of the repertoires. The TCS score was defined as the ratio of F50 (clonal expansion) to E x V (chaos), calculated using BLOSUM62-based TCRdist between CDR3 peptides within each V-J. Welch's t-statistics and random forest reduced 514 V-J features to about 13, which were used in a naive Bayes classifier (R e1071). The raw public reads went through TCRdb reprocessing: fastp at Q25, MiXCR clone calling, in-frame beta chains kept. Rows with one shared CDR3 protein collapse into an entry with the most common genes and DNA. For this entry, the V and J calls and clone size follow TCRdb and not the study's own pipeline. Here the sample has about 520,000 distinct CDR3 sequences; less than 25% occur a single time. The ten largest clones capture 26% of the sample.

The rearrangement combines TRBV20-1 with TRBJ2-5; no D gene can be assigned with confidence. The sequencing input was blood. This receptor was identified in a man aged 18 to 29 with Graves' hyperthyroidism. The nucleotides are TGCAGTGTTAGGCGAGAGACCCAGTACTTC. Its protein product is CSVRRETQYF.